Below, 13 T cell receptor beta chains from the same sample are listed, as sequenced in a study of beta chain features in type 1 diabetes. The sequenced template was cDNA made from the entire isolated RNA. Sequencing was performed with immunoSEQ multiplex PCR; in TCRdb, only in-frame clones are kept and a portion is missing. Found here are some 45,000 clones, over 50% of them singletons; the top ten hold 2.1%. Material: Tregs from blood. The origin of the receptors is a woman aged 18-35 years in good health.

The chain recombines TRBV28 with TRBJ2-7, with 9 bases identical to TRBD1. Germline V gene sequence: CDR1 MDHEN, CDR2 SYDVKM. The CDR3 contains 14 residues. J gave up 7 bases and V 2 bases, and 6 bases lay outside the gene matches. The CDR3 here is CASSLGDRVGEQYF. The CDR3 DNA reads as TGTGCCAGCAGTTTAGGGGACAGGGTAGGGGAGCAGTACTTC.

This rearrangement joins TRBV28 to TRBJ1-1; D possibly corresponds to TRBD1 (5 bases). The CDR3 spans 14 residues. Germline CDR1 is MDHEN and CDR2 is SYDVKM. V was trimmed by 6 bases and J by 0 bases, leaving 11 bases between them. CDR3 protein: CASSWGGVNTEAFF. The CDR3 DNA sequence: TGTGCCAGCAGCTGGGGGGGTGTGAACACTGAAGCTTTCTTT.

J is TRBJ2-5 and V is TRBV6-6, with D uncertain. Germline V CDR1 and CDR2: MNHNY, SVGAGI (reference sequence). The CDR3 loop spans 13 amino acids. V was pared by 2 bases and J by 3 bases, with 7 bases between. The CDR3: CASSYRSEETQYF. CDR3 sequence (DNA): TGTGCCAGCAGTTACCGGTCGGAAGAGACCCAGTACTTC.

V usage is TRBV27 and J usage is TRBJ2-7; 9 bases are shared with TRBD1. Germline CDR1 MNHEY, CDR2 SMNVEV (reference sequence). With V trimmed by 10 bases and J by 4 bases, 5 bases remained unmatched. The CDR3 extends over 12 amino acids. For the CDR3, the DNA is TGTGCCACCCTAGACAGGGGGTACGAGCAGTACTTC. As protein: CATLDRGYEQYF.

This clone was detected only once. V is TRBV30 and J is TRBJ2-3, with 11 nucleotides matching TRBD2. Germline V CDR1 and CDR2: GTSNPN, SVGIG (reference sequence). The junction had 6 bases not matched to a gene; V was cut back by 3 bases and J by 4 bases. The CDR3 contains 15 residues. The CDR3 reads CAWSLLAGGADTQYF. Here the CDR3 DNA reads TGTGCCTGGAGCCTCTTAGCGGGAGGGGCAGATACGCAGTATTTT. The full variable domain, with the rest looked up from reference TRBV30 and TRBJ2-3, is SQTIHQWPATLVQPVGSPLSLECTVEGTSNPNLYWYRQAAGRGLQLLFYSVGIGQISSEVPQNLSASRPQDRQFILSSKKLLLSDSGFYLCAWSLLAGGADTQYFGPGTRLTVL.

The chain joins TRBV11-1 to TRBJ1-2, with 7 bases lining up with TRBD1. Trimming at V came to 4 bases and at J to 7 bases, leaving 15 bases not matched to a gene. CDR3 length equals 16 residues. Germline lookup yields CDR1 SGHAT and CDR2 FQDESV (reference sequence). CDR3 sequence: CASSSIGTATFPGYTF. The CDR3 bases are TGTGCCAGCAGCTCTATTGGGACAGCTACCTTCCCTGGCTACACCTTC.

This clone was detected a few times. The chain uses TRBV27 and TRBJ2-7; a weak D match, TRBD2 (5 bases). This CDR3 has 15 amino acids. Germline V lookup: CDR1 MNHEY, CDR2 SMNVEV (reference sequence). Trimming took 4 bases from V and 2 from J, leaving 15 bases between them. CDR3 region: CASSSPGLSTYEQYF. CDR3 sequence (DNA): TGTGCCAGCAGTTCCCCGGGGTTATCAACCTACGAGCAGTACTTC.

This clone was recorded a few times. The chain is built from TRBV7-9 and TRBJ1-2; the match to TRBD1 covers 8 bases. Germline loops: CDR1 SEHNR, CDR2 FQNEAQ (reference sequence). V lost 3 bases and J lost 5; bases outside the gene matches: 11. The CDR3 sequence is 16 residues long. CDR3 region: CASSFPRQGLGYGYTF. The CDR3 nucleotides read TGTGCCAGCAGCTTCCCCCGACAGGGGTTAGGGTATGGCTACACCTTC.

This clone came up once. The chain is built from TRBV30 and TRBJ1-2; maybe TRBD1 (6 bases). Deletions cut 1 base from V and 0 bases from J, with 12 bases between. CDR1 GTSNPN and CDR2 SVGIG come from the germline V gene (reference sequence). The CDR3 is made up of 15 amino acids. The CDR3 is CAWSGQGRTNYGYTF. The CDR3 nucleotides read TGTGCCTGGAGTGGTCAGGGGCGAACTAACTATGGCTACACCTTC.

This clone occurred a few times. This rearrangement joins TRBV5-4 to TRBJ2-7; tentative D call: TRBD2 (6 bases). CDR1 and CDR2 (germline): SGHNT, YYREEE (reference sequence). CDR3 length: 15 residues. V was trimmed by 1 base and J by 3 bases, leaving 14 bases between them. CDR3 sequence reads: CASSLPPGSGYEQYF. The CDR3 bases are TGTGCCAGCAGCTTGCCCCCCGGGAGTGGCTACGAGCAGTACTTC. The whole variable domain, remainder taken from reference TRBV5-4 and TRBJ2-7, is ETGVTQSPTHLIKTRGQQVTLRCSSQSGHNTVSWYQQALGQGPQFIFQYYREEENGRGNFPPRFSGLQFPNYSSELNVNALELDDSALYLCASSLPPGSGYEQYFGPGTRLTVT.

This clone has a single count. The gene calls are TRBV5-1 and TRBJ2-3; 11 positions agree with TRBD2. Germline V lookup: CDR1 SGHRS, CDR2 YFSETQ. This CDR3 has 17 amino acids. The V gene end was trimmed by 4 bases and the J gene end by 2 bases; junction bases not matched to a gene: 9. The CDR3 region is CASSEQPSGRTTDTQYF. The DNA for the CDR3 is TGCGCCAGCAGCGAACAACCTAGCGGGAGGACCACAGATACGCAGTATTTT.

A few counts support this clone. The chain recombines TRBV28 with TRBJ1-4, with 10 bases fitting TRBD1. CDR3 length equals 15 residues. V shed 5 bases, J shed 7 bases, and the junction held 7 bases outside the gene matches. Germline V gene sequence: CDR1 MDHEN, CDR2 SYDVKM. CDR3 region: CASSPAGTGAEKLFF. The DNA of the CDR3 is TGTGCCAGCAGTCCGGCCGGGACAGGGGCTGAAAAACTGTTTTTT.

The V call is TRBV7-2, the J call TRBJ2-2; D is undetermined. The CDR3 length is 12 residues. V lost 2 bases, J lost 8 bases, and 6 bases lay in between. Germline CDR1 reads SGHTA; CDR2 reads FQGNSA. CDR3 nucleotide sequence: TGTGCCAGCAGCTTACCCCGGGGGGAGCTGTTTTTT. Protein: CASSLPRGELFF.